The sequence of this TCR beta chain was determined in a study of Graves' ophthalmopathy and Graves' hyperthyroidism. General observations from the study: A 13-signature model separated ophthalmopathy from stable hyperthyroidism, just over 85% sensitivity, around 81% specificity.

This CDR3 is 15 amino acids long. Per germline, CDR1 DFQATT and CDR2 SNEGSKA (reference sequence). This clonotype was recorded many times. Its specificity is unknown. The germline gene is not matched at one end of the junction; a read error may be the cause. Scientists amplified the TCR beta CDR3 regions from RNA transcripts. A first-round RT-PCR used HTBI primers, followed by a second-round multiplex PCR. TCRdb re-called the multiplex PCR reads with MiXCR, one entry per CDR3 protein. In the table there are roughly 610,000 distinct CDR3 sequences, 20% to 25% of which are singletons. The authors enrolled newly diagnosed hyperthyroidism patients aged 18 to 65 with under 2 months' duration.

This clonotype originated in a woman between 18 and 29 years old with stable Graves' hyperthyroidism. Some clones in this sample may be carry-over from other donors' samples. The chain recombines TRBV20-1 with TRBJ1-5; D remains ambiguous. The sample was peripheral blood. In nucleotides, the CDR3 is TGCAGTGCTAGAGATTCTAGAAGTGGCAATCATCCCCAGCATTTT. Translated: CSARDSRSGNHPQHF.